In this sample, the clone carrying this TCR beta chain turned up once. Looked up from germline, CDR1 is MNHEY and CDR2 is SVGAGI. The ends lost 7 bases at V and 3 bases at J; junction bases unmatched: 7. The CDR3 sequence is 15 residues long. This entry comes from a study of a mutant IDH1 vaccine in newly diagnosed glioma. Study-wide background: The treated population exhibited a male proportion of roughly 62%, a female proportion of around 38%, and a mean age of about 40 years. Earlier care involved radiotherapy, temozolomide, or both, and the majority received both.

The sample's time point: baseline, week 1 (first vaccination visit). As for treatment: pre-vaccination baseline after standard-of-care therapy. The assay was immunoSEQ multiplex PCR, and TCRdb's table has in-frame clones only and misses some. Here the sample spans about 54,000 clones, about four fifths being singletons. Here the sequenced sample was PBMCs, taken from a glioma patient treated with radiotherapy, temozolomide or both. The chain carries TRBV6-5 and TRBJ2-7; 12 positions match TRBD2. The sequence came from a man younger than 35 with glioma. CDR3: CASNRLAGVGYEQYF. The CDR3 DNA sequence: TGTGCCAGCAACCGACTAGCGGGGGTAGGCTACGAGCAGTACTTC.